The rows below give T cell receptor beta chains drawn from one sample of a study of Ad26.COV2.S vaccination and SARS-CoV-2 variants. Libraries were prepared by immunoSEQ multiplex PCR; TCRdb keeps only in-frame clonotypes and omits some of them. The table shows fewer than 400,000 clones, with about 86% occurring only once. Material: peripheral blood, obtained in a trial of Ad26.COV2.S vaccine versus placebo. These receptors were collected from a person between 18 and 65 years old who received the Ad26.COV2.S COVID-19 vaccine or a placebo. The CDR3 runs from the conserved cysteine through the conserved F or W. Fields, in order: clone size, J gene, V gene, D gene, CDR3 protein, CDR3 DNA. D genes are given only for firm matches. Expanded clones are given a class, and other clones once, few, many or no size at all.

NA | TRBJ2-3 | TRBV10-1 | TRBD1 | CASSHDRGRDTQYF | TGCGCCAGCAGTCACGACAGGGGGCGAGATACGCAGTATTTT
NA | TRBJ2-2 | TRBV15 | NA | CATSIGGREFPGELFF | TGTGCCACCAGCATTGGGGGCAGGGAGTTCCCCGGGGAGCTGTTTTTT
NA | TRBJ2-7 | TRBV19 | NA | CASSPRGGWQYF | TGTGCCAGTAGCCCGAGGGGGGGCTGGCAGTACTTC
few | TRBJ2-7 | TRBV27 | TRBD2 | CASSRLAGPYEQYF | TGTGCCAGCAGTAGACTAGCGGGGCCCTACGAGCAGTACTTC
once | TRBJ2-1 | TRBV7-2 | NA | CASSPVASALYNEQFF | TGTGCCAGCAGCCCCGTCGCTAGCGCTCTCTACAATGAGCAGTTCTTC
once | TRBJ2-7 | TRBV11-2 | TRBD2 | CASSPHLGTSGNEQYF | TGTGCCAGCAGCCCTCACCTGGGGACTAGCGGGAACGAGCAGTACTTC
NA | TRBJ2-7 | TRBV18 | NA | CASSPPGSLSYEQYF | TGTGCCAGCTCACCTCCGGGATCCCTCTCCTACGAGCAGTACTTC
NA | TRBJ1-2 | TRBV10-1 | NA | CASNNPSGRTEPYYGYTF | TGCGCCAGCAACAACCCCTCTGGGCGGACCGAGCCCTACTATGGCTACACCTTC
few | TRBJ2-1 | TRBV4-1 | NA | CASRLQGGAYNEQFF | TGCGCCAGCAGACTACAGGGAGGAGCTTACAATGAGCAGTTCTTC
NA | TRBJ2-7 | TRBV7-2 | TRBD2 | CASSFGPPSGGGPSYEQYF | TGTGCCAGCAGCTTTGGCCCCCCCTCAGGCGGGGGGCCGTCCTACGAGCAGTACTTC
NA | TRBJ1-1 | TRBV6-6 | TRBD1 | CASRSDRGPGTEAFF | TGTGCCAGCAGAAGCGACAGGGGGCCTGGCACTGAAGCTTTCTTT
NA | TRBJ1-6 | TRBV20-1 | NA | CSASSRASYNSPLHF | TGCAGTGCTAGTAGCAGGGCATCCTATAATTCACCCCTCCACTTT
NA | TRBJ2-7 | TRBV6-6 | NA | CASRDSVYEQYF | TGTGCCAGCAGGGATTCGGTATACGAGCAGTACTTC
NA | TRBJ2-1 | TRBV2 | TRBD1 | CASTDREYNEQFF | TGTGCCAGCACCGACAGGGAATACAATGAGCAGTTCTTC
NA | TRBJ1-2 | TRBV19 | NA | CASSGDPNYGYTF | TGTGCCAGTAGTGGGGACCCTAACTATGGCTACACCTTC
NA | TRBJ2-7 | TRBV5-6 | TRBD1 | CASSFRTGRYEQYF | TGTGCCAGCAGCTTCCGGACAGGGAGATACGAGCAGTACTTC
NA | TRBJ2-3 | TRBV4-1 | NA | CASSQALPRDTQYF | TGCGCCAGCAGCCAAGCACTCCCTAGGGATACGCAGTATTTT
few | TRBJ2-7 | TRBV6-2/TRBV6-3 | TRBD2 | CASSYPSGAYEQYF | TGTGCCAGCAGTTATCCTAGCGGAGCCTACGAGCAGTACTTC
NA | TRBJ1-5 | TRBV27 | NA | CASSLRTPLETFPNQPQHF | TGTGCCAGCAGTTTACGAACCCCCCTCGAGACGTTCCCCAATCAGCCCCAGCATTTT
few | TRBJ1-6 | TRBV5-4 | NA | CASSLGRGDSPLHF | TGTGCCAGCAGCTTGGGCAGGGGAGATTCACCCCTCCACTTT
few | TRBJ1-2 | TRBV5-4 | TRBD1 | CASSLGQGINYGYTF | TGTGCCAGCAGCTTGGGACAGGGGATTAACTATGGCTACACCTTC
NA | TRBJ1-5 | TRBV19 | NA | CASRITGSRTVVNQPQHF | TGTGCCAGTCGTATCACGGGAAGTCGGACAGTCGTCAATCAGCCCCAGCATTTT
NA | TRBJ2-2 | TRBV7-9 | NA | CASSFGQTGELFF | TGTGCCAGCAGCTTCGGGCAGACCGGGGAGCTGTTTTTT
NA | TRBJ2-5 | TRBV23-1 | TRBD2 | CASSQCLSGGEETQYF | TGCGCCAGCAGTCAATGTCTGAGCGGGGGGGAAGAGACCCAGTACTTC
NA | TRBJ1-3 | TRBV9 | NA | CASRPGPSGNTIYF | TGTGCCAGCCGGCCAGGCCCGTCGGGAAACACCATATATTTT
NA | TRBJ1-1 | TRBV12-5 | NA | CASGLAPLNTEAFF | TGTGCTAGTGGTTTGGCCCCCTTGAACACTGAAGCTTTCTTT
NA | TRBJ1-1 | TRBV2 | NA | CASSSDTNTEAFF | TGTGCCAGCAGCTCCGACACGAACACTGAAGCTTTCTTT
NA | TRBJ2-3 | TRBV4-1 | NA | CASSTPVKGDTQYF | TGCGCCAGCAGCACCCCAGTAAAGGGGGATACGCAGTATTTT